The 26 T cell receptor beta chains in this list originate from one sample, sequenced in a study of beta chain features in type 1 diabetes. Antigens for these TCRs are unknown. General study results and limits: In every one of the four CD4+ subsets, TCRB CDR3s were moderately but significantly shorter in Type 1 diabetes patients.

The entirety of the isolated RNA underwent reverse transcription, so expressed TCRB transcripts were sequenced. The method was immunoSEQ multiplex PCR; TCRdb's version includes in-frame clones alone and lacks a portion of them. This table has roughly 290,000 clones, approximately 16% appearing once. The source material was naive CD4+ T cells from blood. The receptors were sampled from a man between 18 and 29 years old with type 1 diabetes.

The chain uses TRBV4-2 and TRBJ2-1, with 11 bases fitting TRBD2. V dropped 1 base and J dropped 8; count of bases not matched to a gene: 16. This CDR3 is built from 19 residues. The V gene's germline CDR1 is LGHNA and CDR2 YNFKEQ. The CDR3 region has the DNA TGTGCCAGCAGCCAAGTTCCCCCGCAATTTAGCGGGAGGGCCTATGAGCAGTTCTTC. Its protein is CASSQVPPQFSGRAYEQFF.

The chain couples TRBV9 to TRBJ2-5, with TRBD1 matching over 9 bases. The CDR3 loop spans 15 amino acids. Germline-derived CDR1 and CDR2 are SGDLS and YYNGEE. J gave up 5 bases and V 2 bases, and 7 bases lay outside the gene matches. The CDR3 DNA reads TGTGCCAGCAGCGTCCGAGACAGGGGGAGTGAGACCCAGTACTTC. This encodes CASSVRDRGSETQYF.

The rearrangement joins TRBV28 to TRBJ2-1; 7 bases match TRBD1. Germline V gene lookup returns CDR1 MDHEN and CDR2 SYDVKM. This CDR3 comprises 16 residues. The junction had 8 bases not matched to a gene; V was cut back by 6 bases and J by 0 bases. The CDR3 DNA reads TGTGCCAGCAGCCTACAGACAGGGAGCTCCTACAATGAGCAGTTCTTC. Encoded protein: CASSLQTGSSYNEQFF.

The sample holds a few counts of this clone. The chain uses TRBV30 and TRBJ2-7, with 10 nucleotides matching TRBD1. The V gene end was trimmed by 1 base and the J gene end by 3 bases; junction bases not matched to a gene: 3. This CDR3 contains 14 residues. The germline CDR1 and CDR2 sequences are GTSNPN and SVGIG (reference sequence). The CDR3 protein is CAWSADRGLYEQYF. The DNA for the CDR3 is TGTGCCTGGAGTGCAGACAGGGGGCTCTACGAGCAGTACTTC.

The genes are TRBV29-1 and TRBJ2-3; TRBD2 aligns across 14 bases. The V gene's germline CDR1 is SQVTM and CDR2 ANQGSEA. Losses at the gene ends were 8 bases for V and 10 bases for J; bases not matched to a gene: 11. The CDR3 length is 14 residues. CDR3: CSTTWGLAGASQYF. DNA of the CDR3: TGCAGCACGACTTGGGGACTAGCGGGAGCCTCGCAGTATTTT.

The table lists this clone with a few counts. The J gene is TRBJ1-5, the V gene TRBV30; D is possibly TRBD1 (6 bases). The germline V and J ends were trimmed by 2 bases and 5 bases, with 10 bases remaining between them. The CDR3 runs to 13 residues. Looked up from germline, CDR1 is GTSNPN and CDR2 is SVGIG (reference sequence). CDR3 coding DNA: TGTGCCTGGAGTACGACAGGCTATCAGCCCCAGCATTTT. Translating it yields CAWSTTGYQPQHF.

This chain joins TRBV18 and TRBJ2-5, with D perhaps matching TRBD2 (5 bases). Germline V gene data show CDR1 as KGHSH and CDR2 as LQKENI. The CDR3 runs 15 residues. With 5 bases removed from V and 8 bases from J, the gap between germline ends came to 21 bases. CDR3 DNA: TGTGCCAGCTCAGGGAGAGGTGACCCCCCGGGAACCCAGTACTTC. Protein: CASSGRGDPPGTQYF.

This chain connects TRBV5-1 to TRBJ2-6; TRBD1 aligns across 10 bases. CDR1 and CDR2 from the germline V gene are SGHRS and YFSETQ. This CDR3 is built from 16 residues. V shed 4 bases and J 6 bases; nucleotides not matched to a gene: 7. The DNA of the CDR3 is TGCGCCAGCAGCACCGGGACAGGGGTTGCGGCCAACGTCCTGACTTTC. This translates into CASSTGTGVAANVLTF.

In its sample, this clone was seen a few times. This CDR3 is CAWSVGLLTNEKLFF. In nucleotides, the CDR3 is TGTGCCTGGAGTGTGGGACTTCTCACTAATGAAAAACTGTTTTTT. V is TRBV30 and J is TRBJ1-4; D may be TRBD1 (5 bases). CDR1 and CDR2 (germline): GTSNPN, SVGIG (reference sequence). V was cut by 0 bases and J by 2 bases, with 10 bases left in between. The CDR3 contains 15 residues.

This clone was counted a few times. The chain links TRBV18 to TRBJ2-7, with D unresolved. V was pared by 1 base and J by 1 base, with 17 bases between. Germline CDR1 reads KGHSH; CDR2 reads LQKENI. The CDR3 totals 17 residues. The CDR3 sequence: CASSPRAVAPWSYEQYF. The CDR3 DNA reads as TGTGCCAGCTCACCACGAGCTGTCGCCCCGTGGTCCTACGAGCAGTACTTC.

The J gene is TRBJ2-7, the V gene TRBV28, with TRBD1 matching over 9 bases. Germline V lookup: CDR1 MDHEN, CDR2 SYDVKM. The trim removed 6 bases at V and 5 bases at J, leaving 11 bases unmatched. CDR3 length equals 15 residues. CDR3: CASRDAGTGLNEQYF. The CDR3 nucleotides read TGTGCCAGCAGAGATGCCGGGACAGGGTTGAACGAGCAGTACTTC.

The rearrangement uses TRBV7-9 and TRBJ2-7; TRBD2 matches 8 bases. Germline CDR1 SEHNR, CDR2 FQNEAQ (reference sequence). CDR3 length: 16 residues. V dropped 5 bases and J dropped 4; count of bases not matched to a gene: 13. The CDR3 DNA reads TGTGCCAGCAGCGGGGGTCCAGCGGGAGATATGTACGAGCAGTACTTC. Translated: CASSGGPAGDMYEQYF.

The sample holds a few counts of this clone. The CDR3 sequence is CASSNRQGHTIYF. The CDR3 region has the DNA TGTGCCAGCAGCAATCGACAGGGACACACCATATATTTT. This chain uses TRBV7-6 with TRBJ1-3; TRBD1 agrees at 7 bases. CDR3 size: 13 residues. Germline CDR1 reads SGHVS; CDR2 reads FNYEAQ. V was clipped by 5 bases and J by 8 bases; unmatched bases: 6. Variable domain in full (rest from reference TRBV7-6 and TRBJ1-3): GAGVSQSPRYKVTKRGQDVALRCDPISGHVSLYWYRQALGQGPEFLTYFNYEAQQDKSGLPNDRFSAERPEGSISTLTIQRTEQRDSAMYRCASSNRQGHTIYFGEGSWLTVV.

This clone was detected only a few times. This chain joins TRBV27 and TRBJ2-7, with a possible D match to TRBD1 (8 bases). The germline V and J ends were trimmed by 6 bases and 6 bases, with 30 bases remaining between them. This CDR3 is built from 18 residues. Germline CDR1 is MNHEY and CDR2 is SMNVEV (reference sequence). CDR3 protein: CASRPDRARGGGRTEQYF. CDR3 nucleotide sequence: TGTGCCAGCAGACCGGACAGGGCCCGCGGGGGAGGGCGGACCGAGCAGTACTTC.

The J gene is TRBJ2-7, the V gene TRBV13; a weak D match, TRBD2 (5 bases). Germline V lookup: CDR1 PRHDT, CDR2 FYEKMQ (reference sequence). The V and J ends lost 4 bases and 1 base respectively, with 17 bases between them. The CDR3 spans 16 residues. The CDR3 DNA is TGTGCCAGCAGCTCCGGACCTGGGAGAGCGTCCTACGAGCAGTACTTC. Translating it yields CASSSGPGRASYEQYF.

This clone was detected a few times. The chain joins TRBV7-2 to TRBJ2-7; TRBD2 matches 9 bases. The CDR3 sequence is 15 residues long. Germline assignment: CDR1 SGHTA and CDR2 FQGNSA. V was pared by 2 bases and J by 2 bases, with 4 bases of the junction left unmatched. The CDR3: CASSLSPSGTYEQYF. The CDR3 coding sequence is TGTGCCAGCAGCTTATCTCCTAGCGGGACCTACGAGCAGTACTTC. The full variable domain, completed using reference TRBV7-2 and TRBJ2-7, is GAGVSQSPSNKVTEKGKDVELRCDPISGHTALYWYRQSLGQGLEFLIYFQGNSAPDKSGLPSDRFSAERTGGSVSTLTIQRTQQEDSAVYLCASSLSPSGTYEQYFGPGTRLTVT.

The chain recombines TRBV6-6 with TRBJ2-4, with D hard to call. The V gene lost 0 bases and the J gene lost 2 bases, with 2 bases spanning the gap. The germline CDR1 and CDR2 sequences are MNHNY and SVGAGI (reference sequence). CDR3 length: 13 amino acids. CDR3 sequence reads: CASSYSTKNIQYF. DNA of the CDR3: TGTGCCAGCAGTTACTCCACCAAAAACATTCAGTACTTC.

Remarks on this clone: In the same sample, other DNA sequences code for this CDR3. The CDR3 region is CASSLRGQPQHF. The DNA for the CDR3 is TGTGCCAGCAGTTTACGCGGGCAGCCCCAGCATTTT. V is TRBV28 and J is TRBJ1-5; D remains unclear. The germline CDR1 and CDR2 sequences are MDHEN and SYDVKM. V was trimmed by 2 bases and J by 7 bases, leaving 6 bases between them. The CDR3 loop spans 12 amino acids. Full variable domain (outside the CDR3, taken from reference TRBV28 and TRBJ1-5): DVKVTQSSRYLVKRTGEKVFLECVQDMDHENMFWYRQDPGLGLRLIYFSYDVKMKEKGDIPEGYSVSREKKERFSLILESASTNQTSMYLCASSLRGQPQHFGDGTRLSIL.

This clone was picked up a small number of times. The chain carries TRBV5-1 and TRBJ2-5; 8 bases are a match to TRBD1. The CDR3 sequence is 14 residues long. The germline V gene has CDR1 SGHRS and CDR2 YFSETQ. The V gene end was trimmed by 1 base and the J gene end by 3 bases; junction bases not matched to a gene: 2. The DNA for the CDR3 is TGCGCCAGCAGCTTGAACAGGGGGGAAGAGACCCAGTACTTC. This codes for CASSLNRGEETQYF.

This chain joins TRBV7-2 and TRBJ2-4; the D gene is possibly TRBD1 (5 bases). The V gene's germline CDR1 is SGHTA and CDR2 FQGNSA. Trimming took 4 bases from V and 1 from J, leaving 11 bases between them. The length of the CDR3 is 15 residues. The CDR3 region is CASSSRRDAKNIQYF. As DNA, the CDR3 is TGTGCCAGCAGCTCGCGCAGGGATGCCAAAAACATTCAGTACTTC.

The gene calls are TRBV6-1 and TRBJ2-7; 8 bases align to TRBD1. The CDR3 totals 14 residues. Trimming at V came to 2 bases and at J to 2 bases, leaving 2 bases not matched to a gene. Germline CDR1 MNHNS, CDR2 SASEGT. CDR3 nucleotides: TGTGCCAGCAGTGAACTACAGGGGGCCTACGAGCAGTACTTC. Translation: CASSELQGAYEQYF.

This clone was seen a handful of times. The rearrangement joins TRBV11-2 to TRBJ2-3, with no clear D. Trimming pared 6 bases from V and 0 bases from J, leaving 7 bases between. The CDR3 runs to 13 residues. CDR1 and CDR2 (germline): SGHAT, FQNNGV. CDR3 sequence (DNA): TGTGCCAGCAGTAATCCCAGCACAGATACGCAGTATTTT. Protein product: CASSNPSTDTQYF.

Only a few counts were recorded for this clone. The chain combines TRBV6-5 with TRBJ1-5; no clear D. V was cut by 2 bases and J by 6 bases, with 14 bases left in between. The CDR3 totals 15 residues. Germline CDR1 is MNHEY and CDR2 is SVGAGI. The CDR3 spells CASSYEGPGSQPQHF. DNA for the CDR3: TGTGCCAGCAGTTACGAGGGTCCCGGAAGTCAGCCCCAGCATTTT.

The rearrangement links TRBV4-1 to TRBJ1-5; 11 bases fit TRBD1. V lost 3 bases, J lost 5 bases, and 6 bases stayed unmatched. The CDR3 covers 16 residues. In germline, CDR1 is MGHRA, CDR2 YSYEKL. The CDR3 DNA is TGCGCCAGCAGCCAGATGGGACAGGGGGGTGATCAGCCCCAGCATTTT. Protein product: CASSQMGQGGDQPQHF.

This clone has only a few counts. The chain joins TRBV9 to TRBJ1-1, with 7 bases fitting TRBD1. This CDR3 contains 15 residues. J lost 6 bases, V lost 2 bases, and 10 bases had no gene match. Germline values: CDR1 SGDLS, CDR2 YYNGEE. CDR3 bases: TGTGCCAGCAGCGTTGGACAGGTGGATGTATCTGAAGCTTTCTTT. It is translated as CASSVGQVDVSEAFF.

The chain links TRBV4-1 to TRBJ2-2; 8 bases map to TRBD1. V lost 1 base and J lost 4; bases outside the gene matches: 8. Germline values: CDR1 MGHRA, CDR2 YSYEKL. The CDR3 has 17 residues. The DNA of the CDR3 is TGCGCCAGCAGCCAAGGAGGGCAGGGGGCGCTCACCGGGGAGCTGTTTTTT. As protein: CASSQGGQGALTGELFF.